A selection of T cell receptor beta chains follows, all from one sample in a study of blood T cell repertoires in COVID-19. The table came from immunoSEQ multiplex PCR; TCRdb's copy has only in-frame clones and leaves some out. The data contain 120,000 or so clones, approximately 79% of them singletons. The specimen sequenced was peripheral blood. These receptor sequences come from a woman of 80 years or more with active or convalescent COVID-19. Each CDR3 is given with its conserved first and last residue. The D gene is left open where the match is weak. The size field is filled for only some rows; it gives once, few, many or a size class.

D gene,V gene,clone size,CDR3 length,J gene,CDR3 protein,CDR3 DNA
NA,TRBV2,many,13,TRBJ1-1,CASSATGFDEAFF,TGTGCCAGCAGTGCAACAGGGTTTGATGAAGCTTTCTTT
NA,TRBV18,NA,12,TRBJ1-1,CASSARGGYAFF,TGTGCCAGCTCAGCCCGGGGGGGGTACGCTTTCTTT
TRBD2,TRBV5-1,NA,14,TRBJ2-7,CASSLLSGTYEQYF,TGCGCCAGCAGCTTGCTTAGCGGGACGTACGAGCAGTACTTC
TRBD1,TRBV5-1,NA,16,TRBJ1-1,CASSFTGTGGSTEAFF,TGCGCCAGCAGCTTTACAGGGACAGGGGGGAGCACTGAAGCTTTCTTT
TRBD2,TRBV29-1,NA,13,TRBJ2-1,CSIGTSGYNEQFF,TGCAGCATTGGGACTAGCGGATACAATGAGCAGTTCTTC
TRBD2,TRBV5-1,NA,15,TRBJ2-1,CASSLWASGSDEQFF,TGCGCCAGCAGCTTGTGGGCTAGCGGGTCAGATGAGCAGTTCTTC
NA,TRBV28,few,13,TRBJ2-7,CASSSLQLYEQYF,TGTGCCAGCAGTTCGTTACAGCTCTACGAGCAGTACTTC
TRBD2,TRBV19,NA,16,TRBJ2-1,CASSIRSGATYNEQFF,TGTGCCAGTAGTATAAGGAGCGGGGCGACCTACAATGAGCAGTTCTTC
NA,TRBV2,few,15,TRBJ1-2,CASSEARGGGYGYTF,TGTGCCAGCAGTGAAGCGCGCGGGGGGGGCTATGGCTACACCTTC
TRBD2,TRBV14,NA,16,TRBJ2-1,CASSLRLAGVGNEQFF,TGTGCCAGCAGCCTCAGACTAGCGGGAGTGGGCAATGAGCAGTTCTTC
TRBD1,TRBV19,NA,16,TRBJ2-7,CASSNRQGGAIYEQYF,TGTGCCAGTAGTAACCGACAGGGCGGTGCGATATACGAGCAGTACTTC
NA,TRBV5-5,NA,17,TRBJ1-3,CASSLLWTGDSGNTIYF,TGTGCCAGCAGCTTGCTTTGGACGGGAGACTCTGGAAACACCATATATTTT
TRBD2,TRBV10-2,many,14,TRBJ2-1,CASSVGLAVKEQFF,TGCGCCAGCAGTGTTGGTCTAGCGGTGAAGGAGCAGTTCTTC